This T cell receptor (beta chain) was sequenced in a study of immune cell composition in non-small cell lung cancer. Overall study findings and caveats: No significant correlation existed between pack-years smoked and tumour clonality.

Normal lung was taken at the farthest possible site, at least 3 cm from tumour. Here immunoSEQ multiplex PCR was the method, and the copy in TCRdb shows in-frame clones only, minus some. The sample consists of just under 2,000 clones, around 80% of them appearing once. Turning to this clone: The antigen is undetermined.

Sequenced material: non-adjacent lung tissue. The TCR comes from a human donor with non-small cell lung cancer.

The chain's CDR3 is CASRRQEGFGETQYF. The CDR3, as DNA: TGCGCCAGCAGGCGTCAAGAGGGATTCGGGGAGACCCAGTACTTC. V gene TRBV5-1 combines with J gene TRBJ2-5; the D gene is possibly TRBD2 (5 bases). Trimming removed 5 bases at V and 5 bases at J, with 19 bases between. Germline assignment: CDR1 SGHRS and CDR2 YFSETQ. This CDR3 contains 15 residues.